This T cell receptor (beta chain) was recovered during a study of blood T cells in healthy people across ages. Overall study: In model experiments, template switching was able to capture about one barcoded beta molecule for every two T cells that were present. Findings of the study overall: Conclusively comparing naive with antigen-experienced cells was impossible with unsorted PBMCs. The long-lived group displayed more naive CD4+ cells, plus higher diversity, than the aged donors did.

To note about this clonotype: Its antigen is undetermined.

Alongside a J-beta primer mix, a sample-barcoded 5' primer served in a second PCR lasting about 6 to 11 cycles. Carrying 12 random nucleotides, a template-switch adaptor labeled each individual cDNA molecule. TCRdb ran MiXCR on the 5' RACE reads and lists one entry per CDR3 protein. Among 700,000 to 950,000 distinct CDR3 sequences listed, roughly 60% were seen once. CDR1 and CDR2 (germline): MNHNS, SASEGT. This CDR3 has 14 amino acids. V shed 8 bases and J 3 bases; nucleotides not matched to a gene: 7. The chain couples TRBV6-1 to TRBJ2-3; 8 bases line up with TRBD1. Sequenced sample: blood. This sequence originates from a man aged 25 to 45 in good health. The chain's CDR3 is CASSLQGETDTQYF. Written as DNA, the CDR3 is TGTGCCAGCTCATTACAGGGGGAGACAGATACGCAGTATTTT.